What follows are 20 T cell receptor beta chains derived from one specimen sequenced in a study of shared clonotypes between healthy human individuals. Selected positively for CCR7 and CD45RO-negative, naive CD8 cells excluded terminally differentiated effector memory CD45RA+ cells. Data came from immunoSEQ multiplex PCR; TCRdb stores just in-frame clones and leaves some out. The table has around 650,000 clones, around 96% seen once. Material: naive CD8+ T cells sorted from blood. Receptor source: a woman in her 30s in good health.

The sample holds one count of this clone. This sample also contains other DNA sequences that code for the same CDR3. This rearrangement joins TRBV19 to TRBJ2-7; 7 bases align to TRBD2. This CDR3 region has 12 residues. Germline CDR1 LNHDA, CDR2 SQIVND (reference sequence). V gave up 9 bases and J gave up 0 bases; unmatched junction bases: 2. The DNA for the CDR3 is TGTGCCAGCAGCGGGATCTCCTACGAGCAGTACTTC. Translation: CASSGISYEQYF.

About this clone itself: A junction end diverges from the germline sequence, so it may reflect a read error. This sequence joins TRBV2 and TRBJ2-1; D unclear. The CDR3 has 10 amino acids. The germline gives CDR1 SNHLY, CDR2 FYNNEI. The CDR3 protein is CASSYTEQFF. CDR3 nucleotides: TGTGCCAGCAGTTACACTGAGCAGTTCTTC. Full variable domain (rest looked up from reference TRBV2 and TRBJ2-1): EPEVTQTPSHQVTQMGQEVILRCVPISNHLYFYWYRQILGQKVEFLVSFYNNEISEKSEIFDDQFSVERPDGSNFTLKIRSTKLEDSAMYFCASSYTEQFFGPGTRLTVL.

Details on this clone: Other DNA sequences in this sample translate to the same CDR3. The chain joins TRBV5-1 to TRBJ2-3; no firm D call. The V gene's germline CDR1 is SGHRS and CDR2 YFSETQ. Trimming removed 1 base at V and 0 bases at J, with 9 bases between. The CDR3 runs 15 residues. The CDR3 coding sequence is TGCGCCAGCAGCTTGAGAACGGATAGCACAGATACGCAGTATTTT. It is translated as CASSLRTDSTDTQYF.

The chain employs TRBV7-8 and TRBJ2-3; TRBD2 aligns across 10 bases. J was trimmed by 4 bases and V by 1 base; bases with no gene match: 8. The CDR3 consists of 17 residues. Germline V gene sequence: CDR1 SGHVS, CDR2 FQNEAQ. The CDR3 sequence is CASSLDSGTSVSDTQYF. The DNA of the CDR3 is TGTGCCAGCAGCTTAGATTCCGGGACTAGCGTATCAGATACGCAGTATTTT.

This clone was seen only once. The chain has TRBV19 and TRBJ2-1; D not certain. Deletions cut 3 bases from V and 6 bases from J, with 18 bases between. Germline CDR1 is LNHDA and CDR2 is SQIVND (reference sequence). This CDR3 region has 16 residues. The CDR3: CASSIDSLLTGNEQFF. CDR3 DNA sequence: TGTGCCAGTAGTATCGACTCCCTCCTTACCGGCAATGAGCAGTTCTTC.

Concerning this clone: Other DNA variants within this sample encode the same CDR3. The gene calls are TRBV19 and TRBJ2-7; D remains unclear. The V gene's germline CDR1 is LNHDA and CDR2 SQIVND (reference sequence). This CDR3 is built from 11 residues. V was trimmed by 3 bases and J by 4 bases, leaving 4 bases between them. The DNA for the CDR3 is TGTGCCAGTAGTATCGGTTACGAGCAGTACTTC. As protein: CASSIGYEQYF.

This rearrangement joins TRBV6-6 to TRBJ2-1; perhaps TRBD1 as D (6 bases). The CDR3 runs 14 residues. Germline CDR1 and CDR2: MNHNY and SVGAGI (reference sequence). The V gene lost 2 bases and the J gene lost 6 bases, with 11 bases spanning the gap. CDR3 loop: CASSYEGVPNEQFF. The DNA for the CDR3 is TGTGCCAGCAGTTACGAGGGGGTCCCCAATGAGCAGTTCTTC.

CDR3 sequence: CASKVGSSYEQYF. CDR3 DNA sequence: TGTGCCAGCAAAGTCGGGAGCTCCTACGAGCAGTACTTC. V gene TRBV2 combines with J gene TRBJ2-5; TRBD2 might be the D (6 bases). The J call is uncertain, as TRBJ2-7 better fits the DNA end. Germline V gene data show CDR1 as SNHLY and CDR2 as FYNNEI. This CDR3 has 13 amino acids.

The chain links TRBV27 to TRBJ2-1; 7 positions agree with TRBD2. CDR3 length: 15 residues. V trimming: 2 bases; J trimming: 9 bases; junction bases outside the gene matches: 10. Germline assignment: CDR1 MNHEY and CDR2 SMNVEV (reference sequence). CDR3 in DNA: TGTGCCAGCAGTTTAAGTGGGAGGGTAAATCTTGAGCAGTTCTTC. Amino acid sequence: CASSLSGRVNLEQFF.

This clone was recorded only once. The chain employs TRBV19 and TRBJ1-2; D is unresolved. The CDR3 sequence is 14 residues long. Germline-derived CDR1 and CDR2 are LNHDA and SQIVND (reference sequence). Trimming left V 0 bases short and J 4 bases short, with 9 bases between. CDR3 nucleotide sequence: TGTGCCAGTAGTATAGATTTTGTCGTCTATGGCTACACCTTC. The encoded protein is CASSIDFVVYGYTF. The full variable domain, completed using reference TRBV19 and TRBJ1-2, is DGGITQSPKYLFRKEGQNVTLSCEQNLNHDAMYWYRQDPGQGLRLIYYSQIVNDFQKGDIAEGYSVSREKKESFPLTVTSAQKNPTAFYLCASSIDFVVYGYTFGSGTRLTVV.

The chain employs TRBV6-6 and TRBJ1-2; D uncertain. V gave up 6 bases and J gave up 10 bases, with 21 bases separating them. Germline CDR1 reads MNHNY; CDR2 reads SVGAGI (reference sequence). The CDR3 totals 14 residues. The CDR3 sequence is CASRNDNLELIYTF. Here the CDR3 DNA reads TGTGCCAGCAGAAACGACAACCTTGAGCTTATCTACACCTTC.

The chain links TRBV28 to TRBJ1-2, with D maybe TRBD1 (6 bases). V gave up 3 bases and J gave up 5 bases, with 16 bases separating them. CDR1 and CDR2 from the germline V gene are MDHEN and SYDVKM. The CDR3 totals 15 residues. CDR3 region: CASSLSQGFHYGYTF. Here the CDR3 DNA reads TGTGCCAGCAGTTTGTCACAGGGATTTCATTATGGCTACACCTTC.

In its sample, this clone was seen once. The CDR3 is CASSLTGQINEKLFF. As DNA, the CDR3 is TGTGCCAGCAGCTTGACGGGACAGATTAATGAAAAACTGTTTTTT. The rearrangement uses TRBV5-4 and TRBJ1-4, with 7 nucleotides matching TRBD1. Per the germline V gene, CDR1 is SGHNT and CDR2 is YYREEE (reference sequence). Germline trimming cut 1 base from V and 4 bases from J; bases unmatched to any gene: 4. The CDR3 extends over 15 amino acids.

V is TRBV18 and J is TRBJ2-5, with 10 positions matching TRBD2. With V trimmed by 3 bases and J by 2 bases, 12 bases remained unmatched. The CDR3 extends over 18 amino acids. Germline-derived CDR1 and CDR2 are KGHSH and LQKENI. The CDR3 DNA follows: TGTGCCAGCTCACCTTACAGTCTGAGCGGGAGGGAACAAGAGACCCAGTACTTC. Residues: CASSPYSLSGREQETQYF.

J is TRBJ2-3 and V is TRBV19; the match to TRBD1 covers 8 bases. The CDR3 is made up of 16 amino acids. V lost 5 bases to trimming and J lost 1 base; unmatched junction nucleotides: 8. CDR1 LNHDA and CDR2 SQIVND come from the germline V gene (reference sequence). The CDR3 loop is CASSVGTGPGTDTQYF. For the CDR3, the DNA is TGTGCCAGTAGTGTTGGGACAGGCCCTGGCACAGATACGCAGTATTTT.

This clone was seen just once. The V and J genes are TRBV28 and TRBJ1-4; D is ambiguous. V lost 4 bases and J 5 bases, leaving 5 bases between the germline ends. This CDR3 has 12 residues. In germline, CDR1 is MDHEN, CDR2 SYDVKM. CDR3 sequence reads: CASSSPNEKLFF. The CDR3 region has the DNA TGTGCCAGCAGTTCCCCCAATGAAAAACTGTTTTTT.

The chain recombines TRBV11-3 with TRBJ2-1, with TRBD2 matching over 9 bases. Germline loops: CDR1 SGHNT, CDR2 YENEEA. Losses at the gene ends were 5 bases for V and 7 bases for J; bases not matched to a gene: 9. The CDR3 totals 15 residues. CDR3 amino acids: CASSTSSGRRNEQFF. CDR3 coding DNA: TGTGCCAGCAGCACCTCAAGCGGGAGGAGGAATGAGCAGTTCTTC.

The chain recombines TRBV19 with TRBJ1-1, with D perhaps TRBD1 (5 bases). Trimming stripped 1 base from V and 0 bases from J, with 12 bases between. Looked up from germline, CDR1 is LNHDA and CDR2 is SQIVND (reference sequence). The CDR3 has 16 residues. In nucleotides, the CDR3 is TGTGCCAGTAGTATAGCTACAGGCCACTTGAACACTGAAGCTTTCTTT. Its protein product is CASSIATGHLNTEAFF.

The chain uses TRBV2 and TRBJ2-7; TRBD1 matches at 10 bases. This CDR3 is built from 14 residues. The ends lost 3 bases at V and 6 bases at J; junction bases unmatched: 5. Per the germline V gene, CDR1 is SNHLY and CDR2 is FYNNEI. DNA of the CDR3: TGTGCCAGCAGTGATGTGGACAGGGGGTTCGAGCAGTACTTC. The encoded protein is CASSDVDRGFEQYF.

This sequence joins TRBV28 and TRBJ2-3; 7 bases map to TRBD2. The germline gives CDR1 MDHEN, CDR2 SYDVKM. The CDR3 spans 15 residues. Trimming removed 5 bases from V and 6 bases from J; junction bases left unmatched: 11. The CDR3 is CASSALAIPKDTQYF. CDR3 nucleotides: TGTGCCAGCAGTGCACTAGCGATTCCCAAGGATACGCAGTATTTT. The entire variable domain, with the rest obtained from reference TRBV28 and TRBJ2-3, is as follows: DVKVTQSSRYLVKRTGEKVFLECVQDMDHENMFWYRQDPGLGLRLIYFSYDVKMKEKGDIPEGYSVSREKKERFSLILESASTNQTSMYLCASSALAIPKDTQYFGPGTRLTVL.